This TCR beta chain was obtained from a study of blood T cell repertoires in COVID-19. Background on the study: Donors in the United States, Italy and Spain gave samples during acute or convalescent COVID-19. T cells, B-cell-depleted T cells, or PBMCs supplied cDNA or gDNA.

Per the study methods: Scientists estimated how many nucleated cells there were by amplifying reference gene primers. Assay: immunoSEQ multiplex PCR; the TCRdb copy retains only in-frame clones and omits some. The V and J calls and clone size come from that table; D and trimming were worked out from the DNA. The table records under 300,000 clones, around four fifths of them present only once. The germline V and J ends were trimmed by 1 base and 10 bases, with 9 bases remaining between them. The germline CDR1 and CDR2 sequences are SGHNT and YENEEA. The CDR3 has 12 amino acids. The sample comprised peripheral blood. The TCR comes from a woman in her thirties or forties with active or convalescent COVID-19. V and J are TRBV11-3 and TRBJ2-3; D unclear. CDR3: CASSLGQSAQYF. The CDR3 nucleotides are TGTGCCAGCAGCTTAGGTCAGTCAGCGCAGTATTTT.